This T cell receptor beta chain came from a study of patients and donors after allogeneic stem cell transplantation. TCRdb processed the RT-PCR reads anew with MiXCR; each CDR3 protein has one entry. The table lists about 410,000 distinct CDR3 sequences, 15% to 20% of them singletons, with less than 8.5% in the top ten. This CDR3 has 12 amino acids. Germline V gives CDR1 SEHNR, CDR2 FQNEAQ (reference sequence). The count of this clonotype is one. This TCR derives from a human donor who was either an allogeneic HSCT recipient or a stem cell or donor lymphocyte infusion donor (not recorded which). It is not recorded whose cells these are; they may come from a transplant donor. V gene TRBV7-9 combines with J gene TRBJ2-1; the D call may be TRBD1 or TRBD2 (5 bases each). The sequencing input was blood, either unsorted or a sorted T cell fraction (not recorded which). The CDR3 reads CGSSPDSNEQFF. For the CDR3, the DNA is TGTGGGTCTAGCCCTGACAGCAATGAGCAGTTCTTC.